This TCR beta chain stems from a study of shared clonotypes between healthy human individuals. The method was immunoSEQ multiplex PCR; TCRdb's version includes in-frame clones alone and lacks a portion of them. The profile shows around 1,900,000 clones, over 85% of them singletons. The CDR3 loop spans 13 amino acids. V was clipped by 10 bases and J by 0 bases, with 13 bases between them. CDR1 is SGHNT, CDR2 YYREEE, per germline (reference sequence). Terminally differentiated effector memory CD45RA+ cells were left out of the naive CD8 fraction, which was CD45RO-negative and positively selected for CCR7.

This chain connects TRBV5-4 to TRBJ1-1; a possible D gene is TRBD1 (6 bases). Specimen: naive CD8+ T cells from PBMCs. The TCR originated in a young man in good health. Some clones in this sample may be carry-over from other donors' samples. CDR3 sequence reads: CALNTGMNTEAFF. The CDR3 DNA is TGTGCCCTCAATACAGGGATGAACACTGAAGCTTTCTTT.